This T cell receptor (beta chain) stems from a study of human T cells and chemical hapten exposure. This CDR3 region has 15 residues. V dropped 1 base and J dropped 4; count of bases not matched to a gene: 6. Germline values: CDR1 SGHRS, CDR2 YFSETQ. Indicated time point: pre-sensitization, week 0. Treatment reported: therapeutic diphenylcyclopropenone sensitization with weekly scalp DPC. This clonotype was seen at least ten times. One entry per CDR3 protein results from TCRdb running MiXCR on the RACE reads. The sample carries roughly 100,000 distinct CDR3 sequences, 9.6% recorded once. The specimen comprised whole blood, sampled in connection with sensitization to the hapten diphenylcyclopropenone (DPC). The chain is built from TRBV5-1 and TRBJ2-7; 9 bases match TRBD1. The TCR sequence derives from a woman in her 40s with alopecia areata. Some clones in this sample may be carry-over from other donors' samples. The CDR3: CASSLTGGRGYEQYF. The DNA of the CDR3 is TGCGCCAGCAGCTTGACAGGGGGCCGGGGATACGAGCAGTACTTC.